Presented here are 32 T cell receptor beta chains from one specimen sequenced in a study of cytomegalovirus exposure and HLA in healthy donors. The assay was immunoSEQ multiplex PCR, and TCRdb's table has in-frame clones only and misses some. Found here are about 240,000 clones, around 85% of them singletons; the top ten hold roughly 1.2%. Sample: PBMCs. The receptor source for this set is a woman aged 30 to 39 in good health and CMV-seropositive.

The rearrangement joins TRBV29-1 to TRBJ1-3; D may be TRBD1 (5 bases). V shed 3 bases and J shed 0 bases, with 15 bases lying between them. The CDR3 length is 16 residues. CDR1 is SQVTM and CDR2 is ANQGSEA in the germline V gene. CDR3 in amino acids: CSVETVNSISGNTIYF. The DNA for the CDR3 is TGCAGCGTTGAGACAGTTAATTCCATCTCTGGAAACACCATATATTTT.

The rearrangement joins TRBV6-6 to TRBJ2-7, with 7 bases lining up with TRBD2. CDR1 MNHNY and CDR2 SVGAGI come from the germline V gene (reference sequence). The CDR3 is 16 residues long. The trim removed 3 bases at V and 1 base at J, leaving 9 bases unmatched. The CDR3 sequence is CASSYLGSGISYEQYF. The CDR3 DNA is TGTGCCAGCAGTTATCTAGGCAGCGGGATTTCCTACGAGCAGTACTTC.

The chain's CDR3 is CASSDSGEGAKNIQYF. CDR3 DNA: TGTGCCAGCAGTGACTCAGGGGAGGGAGCCAAAAACATTCAGTACTTC. The chain combines TRBV6-4 with TRBJ2-4; the match to TRBD2 covers 7 bases. Germline V lookup: CDR1 MRHNA, CDR2 SNTAGT. V shed 0 bases and J 0 bases; nucleotides not matched to a gene: 2. The CDR3 totals 16 residues.

This chain links TRBV25-1 with TRBJ1-4; tentatively, D is TRBD1 (5 bases). This CDR3 spans 16 amino acids. V gave up 3 bases and J gave up 2 bases, with 13 bases separating them. CDR1 is MGHDK, CDR2 SYGVNS, per germline. The CDR3, as DNA: TGTGCCAGCAGTGATAGGTTTGGGGGGACTAATGAAAAACTGTTTTTT. Translation gives CASSDRFGGTNEKLFF.

This sequence joins TRBV4-2 and TRBJ2-7, with 14 bases fitting TRBD2. This CDR3 contains 19 residues. The germline V gene encodes CDR1 LGHNA and CDR2 YNFKEQ. The trim removed 1 base at V and 4 bases at J, leaving 12 bases unmatched. CDR3 amino acids: CASSQVVPGLAGVGYEQYF. For the CDR3, the DNA is TGTGCCAGCAGCCAAGTCGTCCCGGGACTAGCGGGAGTGGGTTACGAGCAGTACTTC.

CDR3 coding DNA: TGCGCCAGCAGCCTGGACCCCCGGCGGGCCGGCACAGATACGCAGTATTTT. Its translation: CASSLDPRRAGTDTQYF. This chain links TRBV5-1 with TRBJ2-3, with a tentative D call TRBD2 (5 bases). Germline lookup yields CDR1 SGHRS and CDR2 YFSETQ. This CDR3 contains 17 residues. V was pared by 4 bases and J by 1 base, with 19 bases between.

The table lists this clone with a few counts. V gene TRBV7-9 combines with J gene TRBJ1-3; 8 nucleotides agree with TRBD1. Germline values: CDR1 SEHNR, CDR2 FQNEAQ (reference sequence). V was pared by 1 base and J by 6 bases, with 5 bases of the junction left unmatched. This CDR3 has 15 amino acids. DNA of the CDR3: TGTGCCAGCAGCTTAGGGACAGGGATCGTAAACACCATATATTTT. Its translation is CASSLGTGIVNTIYF. Together with reference TRBV7-9 and TRBJ1-3, the CDR3 gives the full variable domain: DTGVSQNPRHKITKRGQNVTFRCDPISEHNRLYWYRQTLGQGPEFLTYFQNEAQLEKSRLLSDRFSAERPKGSFSTLEIQRTEQGDSAMYLCASSLGTGIVNTIYFGEGSWLTVV.

The rearrangement links TRBV27 to TRBJ2-2, with D unclear. CDR3 length equals 12 residues. V lost 3 bases and J lost 8, with 7 bases in between. CDR1 and CDR2 from the germline V gene are MNHEY and SMNVEV (reference sequence). This chain's CDR3 is CASSLRFGELFF. The CDR3 nucleotides are TGTGCCAGCAGTTTGCGGTTTGGGGAGCTGTTTTTT.

V and J are TRBV27 and TRBJ1-2; 7 bases align to TRBD1. Unmatched junction bases numbered 7, after V lost 1 base and J lost 2 bases. From germline, CDR1 is MNHEY and CDR2 SMNVEV (reference sequence). The CDR3 extends over 16 amino acids. Written as DNA, the CDR3 is TGTGCCAGCAGTTTATTCTCCCGGGACAGCAACTATGGCTACACCTTC. Amino acid sequence: CASSLFSRDSNYGYTF.

The rearrangement joins TRBV6-5 to TRBJ2-5; perhaps TRBD1 as D (5 bases). The CDR3 has 14 residues. Trimming cost V 2 bases and J 5 bases, with 12 bases left between them. The germline gives CDR1 MNHEY, CDR2 SVGAGI. CDR3 sequence reads: CASSYRQYIETQYF. CDR3 sequence (DNA): TGTGCCAGCAGTTACCGACAGTACATTGAGACCCAGTACTTC.

V is TRBV27 and J is TRBJ1-2, with TRBD1 matching 8 bases. The CDR3 runs 16 residues. The germline gives CDR1 MNHEY, CDR2 SMNVEV (reference sequence). Germline trimming cut 3 bases from V and 4 bases from J; bases unmatched to any gene: 10. CDR3 protein: CASSFGQGGPLYGYTF. As DNA, the CDR3 is TGTGCCAGCAGTTTCGGACAGGGTGGCCCTCTCTATGGCTACACCTTC.

The chain uses TRBV27 and TRBJ2-1; D gene uncertain. The germline V gene has CDR1 MNHEY and CDR2 SMNVEV (reference sequence). The V gene lost 8 bases and the J gene lost 5 bases, with 16 bases spanning the gap. The CDR3 consists of 14 residues. DNA for the CDR3: TGTGCCAGCGCTTTTGGCACCGATCACAATGAGCAGTTCTTC. It encodes CASAFGTDHNEQFF.

This chain connects TRBV5-1 to TRBJ2-3; 10 nucleotides agree with TRBD2. The J segment lost 3 bases and the V segment lost 5 bases, leaving 3 bases of the junction unmatched. The CDR3 is 14 residues long. Germline CDR1 SGHRS, CDR2 YFSETQ. This chain's CDR3 is CASRLAGSTDTQYF. In DNA, the CDR3 is TGCGCCAGCAGACTAGCGGGATCAACAGATACGCAGTATTTT.

In its sample, this clone was seen once. V and J are TRBV11-2 and TRBJ1-5; TRBD1 aligns across 7 bases. The CDR3 is 14 residues long. Germline CDR1 is SGHAT and CDR2 is FQNNGV. The ends lost 4 bases at V and 0 bases at J; junction bases unmatched: 0. This chain's CDR3 is CASSWDSSNQPQHF. CDR3 nucleotides: TGTGCCAGCAGCTGGGACAGTAGCAATCAGCCCCAGCATTTT.

This sequence joins TRBV30 and TRBJ2-7, with a possible D match to TRBD1 (6 bases). The CDR3 sequence is 14 residues long. Trimming cost V 4 bases and J 4 bases, with 17 bases left between them. Germline V gene data show CDR1 as GTSNPN and CDR2 as SVGIG (reference sequence). The CDR3 spells CAWKKGTKLYEQYF. CDR3 nucleotide sequence: TGTGCCTGGAAGAAGGGGACAAAGCTTTACGAGCAGTACTTC.

The chain joins TRBV6-4 to TRBJ2-1, with 7 bases fitting TRBD1. The CDR3 extends over 15 amino acids. Germline assignment: CDR1 MRHNA and CDR2 SNTAGT. The junction had 6 bases not matched to a gene; V was cut back by 4 bases and J by 3 bases. The CDR3 DNA reads as TGTGCCAGCAGTGTCCGGGACAGTTTCTACAATGAGCAGTTCTTC. This translates into CASSVRDSFYNEQFF.

The J gene is TRBJ2-2, the V gene TRBV5-1, with D possibly matching TRBD1 (6 bases). V was shortened by 6 bases and J by 6 bases, with 12 bases between the two germline ends. Looked up from germline, CDR1 is SGHRS and CDR2 is YFSETQ. The length of the CDR3 is 13 residues. Here the CDR3 reads CASKAGEAGELFF. CDR3 in DNA: TGCGCCAGCAAAGCAGGGGAAGCCGGGGAGCTGTTTTTT.

V gene TRBV7-9 combines with J gene TRBJ2-7; 7 nucleotides match TRBD2. V lost 5 bases to trimming and J lost 0 bases; unmatched junction nucleotides: 13. The CDR3 sequence is 17 residues long. Germline-derived CDR1 and CDR2 are SEHNR and FQNEAQ (reference sequence). DNA of the CDR3: TGTGCCAGCAGCGCCAGCCCTGGGGGGGGTAGCTCCTACGAGCAGTACTTC. Its protein product is CASSASPGGGSSYEQYF.

This rearrangement joins TRBV7-8 to TRBJ1-1; D might be TRBD1 (5 bases). The CDR3 covers 14 residues. Per germline, CDR1 SGHVS and CDR2 FQNEAQ. V shed 5 bases and J shed 5 bases, with 15 bases lying between them. The chain's CDR3 is CASSPRTAGTEAFF. The CDR3 coding sequence is TGTGCCAGCAGCCCGCGGACGGCAGGGACTGAAGCTTTCTTT. Full variable domain (remainder filled in from reference TRBV7-8 and TRBJ1-1): GAGVSQSPRYKVAKRGQDVALRCDPISGHVSLFWYQQALGQGPEFLTYFQNEAQLDKSGLPSDRFFAERPEGSVSTLKIQRTQQEDSAVYLCASSPRTAGTEAFFGQGTRLTVV.

The V gene is TRBV27, the J gene TRBJ2-7; tentative D call: TRBD1 (5 bases). This CDR3 has 15 residues. V was clipped by 5 bases and J by 5 bases, with 19 bases between them. Germline values: CDR1 MNHEY, CDR2 SMNVEV (reference sequence). This chain's CDR3 is CASSPLSRQQDEQYF. The CDR3 DNA is TGTGCCAGCAGTCCACTGTCGAGACAACAGGACGAGCAGTACTTC.

The chain's CDR3 is CASSPGQVAFTGELFF. In nucleotides, the CDR3 is TGTGCCAGCAGCCCTGGACAGGTCGCCTTCACCGGGGAGCTGTTTTTT. The rearrangement links TRBV5-4 to TRBJ2-2, with 7 bases lining up with TRBD1. V dropped 4 bases and J dropped 4; count of bases not matched to a gene: 10. CDR1 and CDR2 from the germline V gene are SGHNT and YYREEE (reference sequence). The CDR3 runs 16 residues.

This chain joins TRBV6-4 and TRBJ2-7, with 7 bases that match TRBD1. The CDR3 runs 13 residues. The junction had 6 bases not matched to a gene; V was cut back by 4 bases and J by 6 bases. Germline V gives CDR1 MRHNA, CDR2 SNTAGT. The CDR3 sequence is CASSVDRVSEQYF. In DNA form, the CDR3 reads TGTGCCAGCAGTGTCGACAGGGTGAGCGAGCAGTACTTC.

In its sample, this clone was seen once. The CDR3 coding sequence is TGTGCCAGCAGTTTAAGCGGCAATGAGCAGTTCTTC. This gives the protein CASSLSGNEQFF. J is TRBJ2-1 and V is TRBV27; D possibly corresponds to TRBD2 (5 bases). V was shortened by 2 bases and J by 6 bases, with 5 bases between the two germline ends. The CDR3 is made up of 12 amino acids. CDR1 is MNHEY, CDR2 SMNVEV, per germline (reference sequence).

The V gene is TRBV12-5, the J gene TRBJ1-2; 10 bases fit TRBD1. CDR3 length: 15 amino acids. Unmatched junction bases numbered 3, after V lost 1 base and J lost 4 bases. Germline V gene data show CDR1 as LGHNT and CDR2 as FRNRAP. The CDR3 coding sequence is TGTGCTAGTGGTTTGGGGGACAGGGGATTCTATGGCTACACCTTC. Protein product: CASGLGDRGFYGYTF.

The V and J genes are TRBV4-1 and TRBJ1-1, with a tentative D call TRBD1 (6 bases). This CDR3 comprises 15 residues. Trimming removed 3 bases from V and 3 bases from J, with 14 bases in between. CDR1 is MGHRA, CDR2 YSYEKL, per germline. In DNA form, the CDR3 reads TGCGCCAGCAGCCACCTAACAGGGAGGGACACTGAAGCTTTCTTT. This encodes CASSHLTGRDTEAFF.

The chain combines TRBV15 with TRBJ1-1; D remains ambiguous. The V gene's germline CDR1 is LNHNV and CDR2 YYDKDF (reference sequence). The CDR3 extends over 13 amino acids. Trimming took off 5 bases at V and 8 bases at J, with 15 bases between the two ends. The CDR3 loop reads CATSPRTFGEAFF. For the CDR3, the DNA is TGTGCCACCAGCCCCAGGACTTTCGGGGAAGCTTTCTTT.

This clone has only a few counts. This sequence joins TRBV7-9 and TRBJ1-2, with a weak D call TRBD1 (6 bases). The germline gives CDR1 SEHNR, CDR2 FQNEAQ (reference sequence). This CDR3 has 14 residues. V lost 1 base to trimming and J lost 4 bases, with 10 bases between them. The CDR3 reads CASSLGDRLYGYTF. CDR3 sequence (DNA): TGTGCCAGCAGCTTAGGCGACAGGCTCTATGGCTACACCTTC.

The chain links TRBV2 to TRBJ1-1; D possibly corresponds to TRBD1 (5 bases). The CDR3 covers 14 residues. Germline V gives CDR1 SNHLY, CDR2 FYNNEI. V was cut by 2 bases and J by 4 bases, with 11 bases left in between. The CDR3 loop is CASSESGVGTEAFF. In nucleotides, the CDR3 is TGTGCCAGCAGTGAATCGGGGGTTGGCACTGAAGCTTTCTTT.

The chain links TRBV10-3 to TRBJ1-1; a possible D gene is TRBD1 (6 bases). V was pared by 6 bases and J by 3 bases, with 11 bases between. The CDR3 runs to 13 residues. CDR1 is ENHRY and CDR2 is SYGVKD in the germline V gene. CDR3 protein: CAIRGDTYTEAFF. DNA of the CDR3: TGTGCCATCAGGGGGGACACCTACACTGAAGCTTTCTTT.

This clone was seen a few times. The chain is built from TRBV5-1 and TRBJ1-3; the match to TRBD1 covers 7 bases. The CDR3 extends over 15 amino acids. Germline V lookup: CDR1 SGHRS, CDR2 YFSETQ. After removal of 2 bases from V and 3 bases from J, the junction contained 5 bases not matched to a gene. CDR3 nucleotides: TGCGCCAGCAGCTTACTTCAGGGGGTTGGAAACACCATATATTTT. As protein: CASSLLQGVGNTIYF.

This clone has only one observation. The chain joins TRBV5-1 to TRBJ2-1; D perhaps matches TRBD1 (6 bases). The CDR3 covers 14 residues. V dropped 2 bases and J dropped 8 bases, with 14 bases sitting between them. CDR1 and CDR2 from the germline V gene are SGHRS and YFSETQ. CDR3 coding DNA: TGCGCCAGCAGCTTAGGGGGAACTTTGGATGAGCAGTTCTTC. Translating gives CASSLGGTLDEQFF.

The chain uses TRBV30 and TRBJ2-6; unclear D gene. The CDR3 consists of 14 residues. Trimming shortened V by 1 base and J by 0 bases, and 4 bases separated the two germline ends. The germline CDR1 and CDR2 sequences are GTSNPN and SVGIG (reference sequence). The CDR3 protein is CAWSALSGANVLTF. The CDR3 DNA is TGTGCCTGGAGTGCCCTCTCTGGGGCCAACGTCCTGACTTTC.